These 15 T cell receptor beta chains were sequenced from one sample in a study of shared clonotypes between healthy human individuals. Clones were sequenced by immunoSEQ multiplex PCR, and TCRdb holds only the in-frame ones, with some missing. The sample includes millions of clones, approximately 94% of them seen just once. Positively selected for CCR7, the CD45RO-negative cells used as naive CD8 cells excluded terminally differentiated effector memory CD45RA+ cells. The sequenced material came from naive CD8+ T cells sorted from blood. These receptors all come from a man between 18 and 35 years old in good health.

The rearrangement links TRBV25-1 to TRBJ2-1; D may match TRBD1 or TRBD2 (5 bases each). The CDR3 sequence is 17 residues long. Germline lookup yields CDR1 MGHDK and CDR2 SYGVNS. Between the trimmed V and J ends, which lost 8 bases and 2 bases, there was a span of 22 bases. The CDR3 coding sequence is TGTGCCAGCGGCTTGGACTCGACAGTGGGGGCCTACAATGAGCAGTTCTTC. Protein sequence: CASGLDSTVGAYNEQFF.

The chain is built from TRBV7-9 and TRBJ2-5; 14 bases map to TRBD2. Per germline, CDR1 SEHNR and CDR2 FQNEAQ (reference sequence). The CDR3 is made up of 16 amino acids. V was pared by 4 bases and J by 3 bases, with 4 bases of the junction left unmatched. The chain's CDR3 is CASSWGLAGVEETQYF. CDR3 DNA: TGTGCCAGCAGCTGGGGACTAGCGGGAGTCGAAGAGACCCAGTACTTC.

V is TRBV5-6 and J is TRBJ2-1; 8 nucleotides align to TRBD2. This CDR3 comprises 19 residues. V trimming: 0 bases; J trimming: 6 bases; junction bases outside the gene matches: 17. CDR1 and CDR2 from the germline V gene are SGHDT and YYEEEE. The CDR3 nucleotides read TGTGCCAGCAGCTTGGCAAAGGGGATAGCGGGGATACTGGGCAATGAGCAGTTCTTC. Translation gives CASSLAKGIAGILGNEQFF.

This chain joins TRBV6-4 and TRBJ1-6; D is uncertain. The CDR3 covers 15 residues. Germline CDR1 reads MRHNA; CDR2 reads SNTAGT. V lost 3 bases to trimming and J lost 9 bases, with 15 bases between them. CDR3 protein: CASSEYPENRSPLHF. CDR3 sequence (DNA): TGTGCCAGCAGTGAATACCCGGAGAACCGTTCACCCCTCCACTTT.

This rearrangement joins TRBV7-2 to TRBJ2-1; 10 bases agree with TRBD2. CDR3 length: 13 amino acids. V shed 9 bases, J shed 6 bases, and the junction held 5 bases outside the gene matches. Per germline, CDR1 SGHTA and CDR2 FQGNSA. The chain's CDR3 is CASCQREGNEQFF. CDR3 coding DNA: TGTGCCAGTTGCCAGCGGGAGGGCAATGAGCAGTTCTTC.

The chain uses TRBV6-1 and TRBJ2-3; D might be TRBD1 (5 bases). CDR1 is MNHNS, CDR2 SASEGT, per germline. This CDR3 is built from 16 residues. Trimming shortened V by 4 bases and J by 7 bases, and 21 bases separated the two germline ends. The DNA for the CDR3 is TGTGCCAGCAGTGCTCTGACAGTTACGTTGGACCATACGCAGTATTTT. This codes for CASSALTVTLDHTQYF.

The chain joins TRBV7-9 to TRBJ1-3, with a possible D match to TRBD1 (6 bases). This CDR3 has 15 residues. Trimming left V 4 bases short and J 4 bases short, with 14 bases between. Germline-derived CDR1 and CDR2 are SEHNR and FQNEAQ (reference sequence). The CDR3 DNA is TGTGCCAGCAGCTCCCGAGGGGGTCAGGGAAACACCATATATTTT. Amino acids: CASSSRGGQGNTIYF.

V gene TRBV9 combines with J gene TRBJ1-6; 7 positions agree with TRBD1. Trimming at V came to 3 bases and at J to 7 bases, leaving 4 bases not matched to a gene. The CDR3 covers 14 residues. Germline V gives CDR1 SGDLS, CDR2 YYNGEE. In DNA, the CDR3 is TGTGCCAGCAGCGACGAGGGACAGAATTCACCCCTCCACTTT. Its translation is CASSDEGQNSPLHF.

This clone was counted a single time. The gene calls are TRBV9 and TRBJ2-1, with 15 bases lining up with TRBD2. CDR3 length equals 18 residues. Germline V lookup: CDR1 SGDLS, CDR2 YYNGEE. J was trimmed by 2 bases and V by 1 base; bases with no gene match: 4. The CDR3 protein is CASSVTGLAGGPYNEQFF. As DNA, the CDR3 is TGTGCCAGCAGCGTAACGGGACTAGCGGGAGGTCCCTACAATGAGCAGTTCTTC.

The rearrangement uses TRBV14 and TRBJ1-1, with TRBD1 as a possible D gene (5 bases). The V end lost 0 bases, the J end lost 11 bases, and 16 bases lay between the germline ends. In germline, CDR1 is SGHDN, CDR2 FVKESK. The CDR3 length is 14 residues. CDR3 in DNA: TGTGCCAGCAGCCAAGATAATCACGGGGGAATGGCTTTCTTT. Its translation is CASSQDNHGGMAFF.

The J gene is TRBJ1-2, the V gene TRBV11-2; no reliable D call. Germline CDR1 is SGHAT and CDR2 is FQNNGV. Trimming removed 1 base from V and 5 bases from J, with 14 bases in between. The CDR3 totals 15 residues. CDR3 coding DNA: TGTGCCAGCAGCTTAGTCTTGGGAATGGGGTATGGCTACACCTTC. Amino acids: CASSLVLGMGYGYTF.

This clone has only a few counts. CDR3 DNA: TGTGCCAGCACCTCCGGTGAGGGGCCCTATAATTCACCCCTCCACTTT. Translated, it gives CASTSGEGPYNSPLHF. The chain carries TRBV5-5 and TRBJ1-6; maybe TRBD1 (5 bases). Deletions cut 6 bases from V and 2 bases from J, with 15 bases between. The germline V gene has CDR1 SGHKS and CDR2 YYEKEE (reference sequence). The CDR3 is made up of 16 amino acids.

V usage is TRBV9 and J usage is TRBJ2-1; D unclear. V lost 4 bases to trimming and J lost 6 bases, with 8 bases between them. The germline V gene encodes CDR1 SGDLS and CDR2 YYNGEE. The CDR3 runs 12 residues. In nucleotides, the CDR3 is TGTGCCAGCAGCACCCTGATCAATGAGCAGTTCTTC. As protein: CASSTLINEQFF. The variable domain in full, completed from reference TRBV9 and TRBJ2-1, reads DSGVTQTPKHLITATGQRVTLRCSPRSGDLSVYWYQQSLDQGLQFLIQYYNGEERAKGNILERFSAQQFPDLHSELNLSSLELGDSALYFCASSTLINEQFFGPGTRLTVL.

This sequence joins TRBV13 and TRBJ2-1; the match to TRBD2 covers 8 bases. This CDR3 contains 19 residues. The J segment lost 4 bases and the V segment lost 5 bases, leaving 19 bases of the junction unmatched. From germline, CDR1 is PRHDT and CDR2 FYEKMQ (reference sequence). The chain's CDR3 is CASSGGRGYGLAPYNEQFF. CDR3 DNA sequence: TGTGCCAGCAGCGGTGGGAGGGGATATGGACTAGCCCCGTACAATGAGCAGTTCTTC. Full variable domain (outside the CDR3, taken from reference TRBV13 and TRBJ2-1): AAGVIQSPRHLIKEKRETATLKCYPIPRHDTVYWYQQGPGQDPQFLISFYEKMQSDKGSIPDRFSAQQFSDYHSELNMSSLELGDSALYFCASSGGRGYGLAPYNEQFFGPGTRLTVL.

The chain joins TRBV7-6 to TRBJ2-7; 8 bases agree with TRBD1. CDR3 length: 12 residues. V lost 5 bases and J lost 7; bases outside the gene matches: 4. Looked up from germline, CDR1 is SGHVS and CDR2 is FNYEAQ. The CDR3 region has the DNA TGTGCCAGCAGCCGACAGGGGAGGGAGCAGTACTTC. Translated: CASSRQGREQYF.